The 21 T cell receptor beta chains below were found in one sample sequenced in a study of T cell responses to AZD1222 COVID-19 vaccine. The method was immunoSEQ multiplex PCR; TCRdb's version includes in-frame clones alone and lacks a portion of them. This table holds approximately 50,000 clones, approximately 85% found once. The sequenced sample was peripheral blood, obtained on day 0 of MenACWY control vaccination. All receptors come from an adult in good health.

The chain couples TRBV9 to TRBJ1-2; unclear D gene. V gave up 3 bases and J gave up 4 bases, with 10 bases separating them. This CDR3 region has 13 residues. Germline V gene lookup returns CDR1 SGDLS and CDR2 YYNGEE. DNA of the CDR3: TGTGCCAGCAGCGCGGACGGCCTCTATGGCTACACCTTC. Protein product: CASSADGLYGYTF.

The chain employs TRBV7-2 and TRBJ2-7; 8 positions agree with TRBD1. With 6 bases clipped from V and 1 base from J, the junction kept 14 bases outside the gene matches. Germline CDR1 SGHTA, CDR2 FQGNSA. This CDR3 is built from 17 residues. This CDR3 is CASSTGTGSISSYEQYF. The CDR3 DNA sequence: TGTGCCAGCAGTACCGGGACAGGTTCCATTAGTTCCTACGAGCAGTACTTC.

DNA of the CDR3: TGTGCCAGCTCACCCCCTCGGGGGGGTGTGAACACTGAAGCTTTCTTT. Amino acids: CASSPPRGGVNTEAFF. The chain recombines TRBV18 with TRBJ1-1; D is possibly TRBD1 (5 bases). Germline assignment: CDR1 KGHSH and CDR2 LQKENI. This CDR3 spans 16 amino acids. With 3 bases removed from V and 0 bases from J, the gap between germline ends came to 14 bases.

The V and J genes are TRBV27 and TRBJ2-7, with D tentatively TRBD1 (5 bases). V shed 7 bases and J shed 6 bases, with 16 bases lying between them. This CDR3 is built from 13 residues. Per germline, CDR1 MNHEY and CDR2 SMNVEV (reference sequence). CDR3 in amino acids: CASTPQGYTEQYF. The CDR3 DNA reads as TGTGCCAGCACCCCCCAGGGATACACCGAGCAGTACTTC.

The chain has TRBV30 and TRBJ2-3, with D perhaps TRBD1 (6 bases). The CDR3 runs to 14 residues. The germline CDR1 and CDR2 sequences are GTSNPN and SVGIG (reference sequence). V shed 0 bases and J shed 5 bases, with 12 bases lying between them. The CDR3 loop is CAWSVWGQRDTQYF. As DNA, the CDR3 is TGTGCCTGGAGTGTATGGGGGCAACGAGATACGCAGTATTTT.

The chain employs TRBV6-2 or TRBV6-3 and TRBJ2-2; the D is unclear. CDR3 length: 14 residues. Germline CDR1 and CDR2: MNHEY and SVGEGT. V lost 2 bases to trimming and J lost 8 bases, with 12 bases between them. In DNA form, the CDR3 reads TGTGCCAGCAGTTACCTCGGTGGCGCTGGGGAGCTGTTTTTT. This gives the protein CASSYLGGAGELFF.

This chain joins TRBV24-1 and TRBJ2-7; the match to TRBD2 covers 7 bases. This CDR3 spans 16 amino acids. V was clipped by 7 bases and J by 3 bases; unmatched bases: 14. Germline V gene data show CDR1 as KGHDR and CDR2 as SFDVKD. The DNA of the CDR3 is TGTGCCACCAGCGGGGCGGGGACTAACGGGAACTACGAGCAGTACTTC. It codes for CATSGAGTNGNYEQYF.

CDR3 nucleotides: TGTGCCAGTAGTATTGGGCGCACGAACACCGGGGAGCTGTTTTTT. Amino acid sequence: CASSIGRTNTGELFF. The gene calls are TRBV19 and TRBJ2-2, with no clear D. The CDR3 sequence is 15 residues long. Germline-derived CDR1 and CDR2 are LNHDA and SQIVND (reference sequence). V shed 3 bases and J shed 0 bases, with 8 bases lying between them.

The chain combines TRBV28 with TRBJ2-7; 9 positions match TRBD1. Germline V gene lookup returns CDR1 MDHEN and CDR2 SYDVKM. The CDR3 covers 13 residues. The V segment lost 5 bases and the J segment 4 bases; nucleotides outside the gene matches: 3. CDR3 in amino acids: CASSTDRGYEQYF. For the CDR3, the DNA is TGTGCCAGCAGTACGGACAGGGGTTACGAGCAGTACTTC.

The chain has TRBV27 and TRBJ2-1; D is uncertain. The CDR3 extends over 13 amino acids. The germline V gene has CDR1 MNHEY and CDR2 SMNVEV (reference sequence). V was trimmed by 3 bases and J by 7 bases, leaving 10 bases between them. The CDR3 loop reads CASSLFRSNEQFF. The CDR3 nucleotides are TGTGCCAGCAGTTTGTTCCGGAGTAATGAGCAGTTCTTC.

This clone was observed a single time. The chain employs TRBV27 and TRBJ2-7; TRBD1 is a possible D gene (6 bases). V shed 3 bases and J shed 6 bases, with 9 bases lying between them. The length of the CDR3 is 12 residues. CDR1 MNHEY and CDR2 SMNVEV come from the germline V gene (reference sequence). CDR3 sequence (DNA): TGTGCCAGCAGTTTCCTCAGGGGCGAGCAGTACTTC. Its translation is CASSFLRGEQYF.

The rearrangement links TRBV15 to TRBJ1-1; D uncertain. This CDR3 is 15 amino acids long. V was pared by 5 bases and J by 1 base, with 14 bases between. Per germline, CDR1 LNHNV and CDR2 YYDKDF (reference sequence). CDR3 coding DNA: TGTGCCACCAGCCCTGGACGGACTTCGAACACTGAAGCTTTCTTT. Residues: CATSPGRTSNTEAFF.

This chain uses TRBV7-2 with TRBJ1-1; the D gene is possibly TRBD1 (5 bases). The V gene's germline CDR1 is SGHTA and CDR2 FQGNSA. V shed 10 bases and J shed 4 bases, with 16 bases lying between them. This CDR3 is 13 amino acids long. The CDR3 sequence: CATRSGVATEAFF. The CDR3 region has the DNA TGTGCCACCAGATCGGGGGTTGCCACTGAAGCTTTCTTT.

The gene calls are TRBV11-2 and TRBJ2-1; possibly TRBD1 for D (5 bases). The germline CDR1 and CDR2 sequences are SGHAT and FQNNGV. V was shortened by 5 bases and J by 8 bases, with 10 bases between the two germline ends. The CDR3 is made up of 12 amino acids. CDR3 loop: CASSHLGDEQFF. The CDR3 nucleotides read TGTGCCAGCAGCCATCTAGGGGATGAGCAGTTCTTC.

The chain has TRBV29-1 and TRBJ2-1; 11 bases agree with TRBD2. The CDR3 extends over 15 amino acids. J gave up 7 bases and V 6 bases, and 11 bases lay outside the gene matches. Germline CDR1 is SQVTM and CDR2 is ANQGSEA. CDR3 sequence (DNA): TGCAGCGTGGTTAACTGGAGGACTAGCGGGAATGAGCAGTTCTTC. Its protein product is CSVVNWRTSGNEQFF.

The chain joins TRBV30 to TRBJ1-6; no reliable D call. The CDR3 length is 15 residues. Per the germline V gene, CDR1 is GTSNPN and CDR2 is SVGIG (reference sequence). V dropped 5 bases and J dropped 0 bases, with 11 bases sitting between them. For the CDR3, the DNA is TGTGCCTGGTGCGAGAGGAGCTCCTATAATTCACCCCTCCACTTT. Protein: CAWCERSSYNSPLHF. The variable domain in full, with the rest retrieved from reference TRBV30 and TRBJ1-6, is SQTIHQWPATLVQPVGSPLSLECTVEGTSNPNLYWYRQAAGRGLQLLFYSVGIGQISSEVPQNLSASRPQDRQFILSSKKLLLSDSGFYLCAWCERSSYNSPLHFGNGTRLTVT.

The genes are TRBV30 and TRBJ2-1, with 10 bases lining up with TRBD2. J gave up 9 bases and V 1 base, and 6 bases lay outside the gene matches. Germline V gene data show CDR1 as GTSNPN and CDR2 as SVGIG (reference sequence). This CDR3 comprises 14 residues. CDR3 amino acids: CAWSGASGRSEQFF. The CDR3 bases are TGTGCCTGGAGTGGGGCTAGCGGGAGATCTGAGCAGTTCTTC. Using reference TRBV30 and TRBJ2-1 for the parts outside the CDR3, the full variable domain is SQTIHQWPATLVQPVGSPLSLECTVEGTSNPNLYWYRQAAGRGLQLLFYSVGIGQISSEVPQNLSASRPQDRQFILSSKKLLLSDSGFYLCAWSGASGRSEQFFGPGTRLTVL.

Here the CDR3 reads CASSLQGFVEKLFF. In DNA, the CDR3 is TGTGCCAGCAGTTTGCAGGGTTTCGTTGAAAAACTGTTTTTT. The rearrangement links TRBV28 to TRBJ1-4; TRBD1 is a possible D gene (5 bases). Germline assignment: CDR1 MDHEN and CDR2 SYDVKM. Trimming removed 3 bases from V and 7 bases from J, with 12 bases in between. The CDR3 has 14 amino acids.

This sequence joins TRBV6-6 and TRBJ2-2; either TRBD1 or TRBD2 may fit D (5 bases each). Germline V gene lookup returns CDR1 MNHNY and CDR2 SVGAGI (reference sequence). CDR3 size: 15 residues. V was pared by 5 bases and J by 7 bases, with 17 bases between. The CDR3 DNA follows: TGTGCCAGCAGTACAGGAGGTGCACAGGTCGGGGAGCTGTTTTTT. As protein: CASSTGGAQVGELFF.

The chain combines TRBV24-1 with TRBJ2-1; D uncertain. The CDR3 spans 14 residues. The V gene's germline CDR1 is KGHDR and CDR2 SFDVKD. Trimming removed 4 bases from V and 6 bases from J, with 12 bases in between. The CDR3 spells CATSERYRGNEQFF. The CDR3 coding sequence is TGTGCCACCAGTGAAAGGTACCGAGGCAATGAGCAGTTCTTC.

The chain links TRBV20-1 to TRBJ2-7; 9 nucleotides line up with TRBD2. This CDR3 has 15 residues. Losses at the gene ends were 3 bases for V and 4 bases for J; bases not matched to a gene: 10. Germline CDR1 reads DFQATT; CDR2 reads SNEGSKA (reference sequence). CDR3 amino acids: CSASALAGVGYEQYF. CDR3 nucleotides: TGCAGTGCTAGTGCCTTAGCGGGAGTTGGGTACGAGCAGTACTTC.